This T cell receptor beta chain was retrieved from a study of vaccination effects on CD4 cells after COVID-19. Study context: Under the ViraFEST assay, PBMC were stimulated with viral peptide pools so that antigen-specific CD4+ T cells expanded. Sequencing was performed afterwards. Participants were given two doses of BNT162b2 or mRNA-1273 vaccine.

On this clone itself: Antigen: not known.

Culturing for ten to eleven days preceded CD4+ T cell isolation. Only in-frame clones appear in the TCRdb table, and some are missing; sequencing was by immunoSEQ multiplex PCR. The sample lists more than 45,000 clones; over 65% were seen once. The CDR3 sequence is 15 residues long. J gave up 2 bases and V 4 bases, and 4 bases lay outside the gene matches. Germline values: CDR1 ENHRY, CDR2 SYGVKD. V usage is TRBV10-3 and J usage is TRBJ2-5, with 10 bases fitting TRBD2. The source is a human donor who received a COVID-19 vaccine. The sequenced sample was CD4+ T cells from PBMCs cultured without peptide, obtained before COVID-19 vaccination. DNA for the CDR3: TGTGCCATCAGTGGGACTAGCGGATCACAAGAGACCCAGTACTTC. Protein sequence: CAISGTSGSQETQYF.